Following are 19 T cell receptor beta chains from one sample sequenced in a study of T cell clonotyping in hematopoietic cell transplantation. Clones were read by immunoSEQ multiplex PCR, and TCRdb kept only the in-frame ones, dropping some. There are about 15,000 clones in the sample; under 90% occur only once, and 2.7% lies in the top ten. Sequenced: peripheral blood mononuclear cells. These receptors were collected from a man aged 45-65 years in good health. Some clones in this sample may be carry-over from other donors' samples.

The chain carries TRBV18 and TRBJ2-7, with 12 positions matching TRBD2. The germline gives CDR1 KGHSH, CDR2 LQKENI. Trimming cost V 3 bases and J 6 bases; bases outside gene matches: 9. The CDR3 is 16 amino acids. The CDR3 DNA is TGTGCCAGCTCACCGGCCCCTAGCGGGGGGGCAGTCGAGCAGTACTTC. Translation: CASSPAPSGGAVEQYF.

This chain links TRBV18 with TRBJ2-7, with D possibly being TRBD2 (5 bases). V was cut by 4 bases and J by 1 base, with 11 bases left in between. The CDR3 has 14 amino acids. Per germline, CDR1 KGHSH and CDR2 LQKENI. CDR3 in amino acids: CASSRTGESYEQYF. As DNA, the CDR3 is TGTGCCAGCTCACGAACCGGGGAATCCTACGAGCAGTACTTC.

This chain connects TRBV4-3 to TRBJ1-4; a possible D gene is TRBD1 (6 bases). Germline loops: CDR1 LGHNA, CDR2 YSLEER. V was clipped by 4 bases and J by 4 bases, with 13 bases between them. The CDR3 runs 15 residues. The CDR3 loop is CASSRKTGSNEKLFF. CDR3 in DNA: TGCGCCAGCAGCCGAAAGACAGGTAGTAATGAAAAACTGTTTTTT.

This rearrangement joins TRBV5-1 to TRBJ2-7, with D unresolved. Germline CDR1 and CDR2: SGHRS and YFSETQ. This CDR3 has 12 residues. V was clipped by 6 bases and J by 4 bases, with 11 bases between them. CDR3 region: CASTNMAYEQYF. The CDR3 nucleotides read TGCGCCAGCACCAATATGGCTTACGAGCAGTACTTC. Full variable domain (rest looked up from reference TRBV5-1 and TRBJ2-7): KAGVTQTPRYLIKTRGQQVTLSCSPISGHRSVSWYQQTPGQGLQFLFEYFSETQRNKGNFPGRFSGRQFSNSRSEMNVSTLELGDSALYLCASTNMAYEQYFGPGTRLTVT.

The chain is built from TRBV30 and TRBJ2-3; tentative D call: TRBD2 (5 bases). The V gene lost 5 bases and the J gene lost 5 bases, with 11 bases spanning the gap. Germline values: CDR1 GTSNPN, CDR2 SVGIG (reference sequence). CDR3 size: 12 residues. The CDR3 loop is CAWGRVIDTQYF. The CDR3 coding sequence is TGTGCCTGGGGGCGGGTAATAGATACGCAGTATTTT. Variable domain in full (rest from reference TRBV30 and TRBJ2-3): SQTIHQWPATLVQPVGSPLSLECTVEGTSNPNLYWYRQAAGRGLQLLFYSVGIGQISSEVPQNLSASRPQDRQFILSSKKLLLSDSGFYLCAWGRVIDTQYFGPGTRLTVL.

This CDR3 is CASSQDARGEIYEQYF. CDR3 DNA sequence: TGCGCCAGCAGCCAAGATGCGCGGGGGGAAATCTACGAGCAGTACTTC. The chain is built from TRBV4-1 and TRBJ2-7; 8 bases fit TRBD2. The germline V gene has CDR1 MGHRA and CDR2 YSYEKL. This CDR3 region has 16 residues. V was clipped by 0 bases and J by 3 bases; unmatched bases: 7.

This chain joins TRBV30 and TRBJ1-2; D remains ambiguous. CDR1 is GTSNPN, CDR2 SVGIG, per germline (reference sequence). Trimming pared 5 bases from V and 6 bases from J, leaving 16 bases between. The CDR3 extends over 13 amino acids. Here the CDR3 reads CAWHARRVDGYTF. CDR3 DNA: TGTGCCTGGCATGCCCGGAGGGTGGATGGCTACACCTTC.

The CDR3 DNA follows: TGTGCCAGCAGTTATGCAGGGTCGAGGCAGCCCCAGCATTTT. It yields the protein CASSYAGSRQPQHF. This chain uses TRBV25-1 with TRBJ1-5, with D possibly matching TRBD1 (5 bases). Germline CDR1 MGHDK, CDR2 SYGVNS. V was pared by 5 bases and J by 7 bases, with 15 bases between. This CDR3 has 14 amino acids.

This chain connects TRBV9 to TRBJ1-2; D gene ambiguous. The germline CDR1 and CDR2 sequences are SGDLS and YYNGEE. Trimming pared 6 bases from V and 0 bases from J, leaving 6 bases between. The CDR3 runs 12 residues. DNA for the CDR3: TGTGCCAGCACCGGGACTAACTATGGCTACACCTTC. Translated, it gives CASTGTNYGYTF.

The genes are TRBV14 and TRBJ2-7; D remains unclear. The CDR3 loop spans 10 amino acids. Trimming took off 4 bases at V and 7 bases at J, with 5 bases between the two ends. The germline gives CDR1 SGHDN, CDR2 FVKESK. CDR3 residues: CASSRQEQYF. In nucleotides, the CDR3 is TGTGCCAGCAGCCGACAAGAGCAGTACTTC.

The genes are TRBV9 and TRBJ2-5, with TRBD1 identical over 9 bases. The CDR3 loop spans 14 amino acids. V lost 4 bases to trimming and J lost 5 bases; unmatched junction nucleotides: 6. Germline CDR1 SGDLS, CDR2 YYNGEE. The CDR3 region has the DNA TGTGCCAGCAGCCCACAGGGGGCGAAGGAGACCCAGTACTTC. Its translation: CASSPQGAKETQYF.

This chain links TRBV7-6 with TRBJ2-7; TRBD2 is a possible D gene (6 bases). Trimming removed 0 bases at V and 4 bases at J, with 13 bases between. This CDR3 is 15 amino acids long. Germline V gene lookup returns CDR1 SGHVS and CDR2 FNYEAQ. The chain's CDR3 is CASSLATGEKYEQYF. The CDR3, as DNA: TGTGCCAGCAGCTTAGCGACGGGGGAGAAATACGAGCAGTACTTC.

The rearrangement joins TRBV10-3 to TRBJ2-2; D is ambiguous. This CDR3 spans 12 amino acids. Trimming cost V 2 bases and J 6 bases, with 4 bases left between them. Per germline, CDR1 ENHRY and CDR2 SYGVKD. The CDR3 sequence: CAISEPPGELFF. In DNA form, the CDR3 reads TGTGCCATCAGTGAGCCCCCCGGGGAGCTGTTTTTT.

This chain joins TRBV28 and TRBJ1-2; a weak D match, TRBD1 (5 bases). This CDR3 comprises 14 residues. V lost 7 bases, J lost 5 bases, and 17 bases lay in between. Germline V gives CDR1 MDHEN, CDR2 SYDVKM. This CDR3 is CASTSPRRGYGYTF. The CDR3 DNA is TGTGCCAGCACCTCCCCCAGAAGGGGATATGGCTACACCTTC.

V and J are TRBV5-6 and TRBJ2-5; 9 bases are a match to TRBD1. The CDR3 spans 14 residues. Per germline, CDR1 SGHDT and CDR2 YYEEEE. The ends lost 4 bases at V and 6 bases at J; junction bases unmatched: 7. CDR3 coding DNA: TGTGCCAGCAGCCCCGGGACAGGGCACAAGACCCAGTACTTC. This encodes CASSPGTGHKTQYF. Looking up the rest from reference TRBV5-6 and TRBJ2-5 gives the full variable domain: DAGVTQSPTHLIKTRGQQVTLRCSPKSGHDTVSWYQQALGQGPQFIFQYYEEEERQRGNFPDRFSGHQFPNYSSELNVNALLLGDSALYLCASSPGTGHKTQYFGPGTRLLVL.

The chain carries TRBV30 and TRBJ2-7, with 7 nucleotides matching TRBD1. J lost 6 bases, V lost 0 bases, and 5 bases had no gene match. The length of the CDR3 is 13 residues. Germline V gives CDR1 GTSNPN, CDR2 SVGIG (reference sequence). The CDR3 region is CAWSVRGPIEQYF. The CDR3 DNA is TGTGCCTGGAGTGTAAGGGGGCCGATCGAGCAGTACTTC.

This clone was detected only once. The genes are TRBV7-6 and TRBJ1-2; D might be TRBD1 (6 bases). The CDR3 contains 16 residues. Germline V gives CDR1 SGHVS, CDR2 FNYEAQ. V was cut by 5 bases and J by 1 base, with 17 bases left in between. Here the CDR3 DNA reads TGTGCCAGCAGCCCCACCCAGGACAGTATTAACTATGGCTACACCTTC. It encodes CASSPTQDSINYGYTF.

The genes are TRBV4-2 and TRBJ2-1, with 8 nucleotides matching TRBD2. Germline-derived CDR1 and CDR2 are LGHNA and YNFKEQ. V lost 4 bases, J lost 2 bases, and 4 bases stayed unmatched. The CDR3 has 15 residues. The CDR3 DNA sequence: TGTGCCAGCAGCCCGCTTAGCGGGGCCTACAATGAGCAGTTCTTC. Translating gives CASSPLSGAYNEQFF.

V gene TRBV19 combines with J gene TRBJ2-7, with D maybe TRBD2 (5 bases). This CDR3 comprises 13 residues. The V end was cut by 8 bases, the J end by 3 bases, with 14 bases between. The V gene's germline CDR1 is LNHDA and CDR2 SQIVND (reference sequence). CDR3 protein: CASGPGGGYEQYF. The CDR3 DNA follows: TGTGCCAGTGGACCTGGTGGAGGCTACGAGCAGTACTTC.